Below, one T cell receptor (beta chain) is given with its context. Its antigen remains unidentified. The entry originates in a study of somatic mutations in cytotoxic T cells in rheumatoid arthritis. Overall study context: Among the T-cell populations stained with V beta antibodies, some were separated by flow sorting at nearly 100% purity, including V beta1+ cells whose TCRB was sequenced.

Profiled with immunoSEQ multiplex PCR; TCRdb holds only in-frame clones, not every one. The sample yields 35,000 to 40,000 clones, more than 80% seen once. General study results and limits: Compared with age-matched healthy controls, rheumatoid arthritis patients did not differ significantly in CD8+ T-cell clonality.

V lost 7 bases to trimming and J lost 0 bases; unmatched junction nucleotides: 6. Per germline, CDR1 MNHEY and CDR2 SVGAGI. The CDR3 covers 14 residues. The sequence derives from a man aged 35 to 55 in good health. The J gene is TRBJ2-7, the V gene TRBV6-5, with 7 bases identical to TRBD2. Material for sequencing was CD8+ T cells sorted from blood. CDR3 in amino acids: CASKKRDLSYEQYF. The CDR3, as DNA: TGTGCCAGCAAGAAGCGGGATCTCTCCTACGAGCAGTACTTC.